This T cell receptor beta chain emerged from a study of blood T cell repertoires in COVID-19. Study details: Sites in the United States, Italy and Spain provided acute and convalescent COVID-19 samples. PBMCs, B-cell-depleted T cells, or T cells were the source of the cDNA or gDNA that made up the material.

Seattle enrolled patients during active infection and tracked them longitudinally. Original processing notes: Estimation of nucleated cell counts was performed using reference gene primer amplification. Measured with immunoSEQ multiplex PCR; TCRdb has only the in-frame clones, and not every one. The DNA gave D and trimming, while V, J and clone size come from that table. The sample carries 350,000 to 450,000 clones, approximately 86% recorded once. CDR1 and CDR2 (germline): SGHRS, YFSETQ. CDR3 length: 14 residues. V trimming: 4 bases; J trimming: 7 bases; junction bases outside the gene matches: 5. V and J are TRBV5-1 and TRBJ2-2, with 9 bases identical to TRBD1. Sequences were obtained from peripheral blood. The receptor comes from a woman aged 60-75 years with COVID-19, enrolled during active disease. Here the CDR3 DNA reads TGCGCCAGCAGCAGGGACAGGGAAGACGGGGAGCTGTTTTTT. Encoded protein: CASSRDREDGELFF.